This T cell receptor beta chain was identified during a study of blood T cell repertoires in COVID-19. Study-wide background: T cells, B-cell-depleted T cells, or PBMCs provided the cDNA or gDNA that served as material.

Data came from immunoSEQ multiplex PCR; TCRdb stores just in-frame clones and leaves some out. Of 200,000 to 250,000 clones in the sample, 80% to 85% were seen once. Germline CDR1 is KGHDR and CDR2 is SFDVKD. The V gene end was trimmed by 4 bases and the J gene end by 10 bases; junction bases not matched to a gene: 2. The CDR3 covers 12 residues. The sample was peripheral blood. V gene TRBV24-1 combines with J gene TRBJ2-1; TRBD1 matches at 8 bases. The TCR comes from a woman in her sixties or seventies with acute or convalescent COVID-19. CDR3 sequence (DNA): TGTGCCACCAGTGACAGGACAGGGGAGCAGTTCTTC. The encoded protein is CATSDRTGEQFF.